This T cell receptor (beta chain) was sequenced during a study of blood T cell repertoires in COVID-19 (dated by TCRdb to the early 2020s). Concerning the study at large: Collaborator samples came from the United States, Italy and Spain and covered acute and convalescent phases of COVID-19. The prospective study material was composed of cDNA or gDNA derived from T cells, B-cell-depleted T cells, or PBMCs. The sample metadata nearly always contained a de-identified subject ID, COVID-19 status, age in years and sex. The samples were drawn from the first 160 participants of the ongoing ImmuneRACE study and from 950 to 1,500 subjects provided by 6 global collaborators. Where available, HLA class I and class II types were taken from metadata supplied by the sample provider and were not determined by assay-based typing. Deeply sampled blood TCRbeta repertoires from subjects exposed to, actively infected with, or recovered from COVID-19 were included in the dataset. The repertoires were released in a freely available public database intended as a resource for research on the immune response to SARS-CoV-2.

TCRbeta CDR3 regions were amplified from genomic DNA by means of the immunoSEQ Assay, a bias-controlled multiplex PCR. In the paper's pipeline: Within the assay, amplification of reference gene primers was used to estimate how many nucleated cells each sample contained. To quantify the absolute abundance of each unique TCRbeta CDR3 rearrangement, sequence reads were collapsed and filtered. For each sample, productive Simpson clonality was calculated by taking the square root of Simpson's diversity index across productive rearrangements. This immuneACCESS table, as held by TCRdb, lists in-frame sequences with V and J called but not all clones. Of the missing ones, under half trace to an unresolved V gene in checked studies; the others have no known cause. V and J calls and clone size come straight from that table; D and trimming were deduced from the DNA. This sample gives 250,000 or so clones in total; approximately 86% of them show up just once. Of the sample, 1.5% to 2% is held by the ten largest clones.

Points on this clone: Its cognate antigen has yet to be identified. It has no much larger one-base neighbor in the sample; base qualities were not kept.

General findings and caveats noted by the study authors: How much clinical and demographic metadata was included differed by source and by participant, and the metadata was provided uncurated.

Including the terminal cysteine and phenylalanine, the CDR3 comprises 14 residues. CDR3 DNA only is kept here, 42 bases in frame from base 1. V loses 2 bases at its end and J loses 7 bases; junction bases beyond the gene matches: 3. Reading the germline V gene gives CDR1 SGHVS and CDR2 FQNEAQ. Participants in the prospective study were enrolled through a virtual design, were aged roughly 18 to 100 years, and lived in about two dozen United States geographic areas. To assign participants to cohorts, the prospective study relied on clinical history that participants themselves reported in a screening survey and a study questionnaire. Recovered participants in ImmuneRACE Cohort 3 were defined by two consecutive negative NP/OP PCR tests, clearance by a healthcare professional, or resolution of symptoms. In the prospective study, mobile phlebotomists collected whole blood, serum and a nasopharyngeal or oropharyngeal swab from each participant. Participants in the prospective study had the option to provide additional blood draws and questionnaires over a roughly 2-month period. Blood samples from the prospective study were shipped frozen or at room temperature prior to DNA extraction.

Specimen: PBMCs or T cells enriched from blood (not recorded which). The TCR was taken from a woman between 45 and 65 years old who had recovered from COVID-19. The chain joins TRBV7-8 to TRBJ2-1; 9 middle bases align to TRBD2. The DNA reads TGTGCCAGCAGCTTAAGCGGGAGGCGAAATGAGCAGTTCTTC. Translation gives CASSLSGRRNEQFF.